The 17 T cell receptor beta chains presented below share a single source sample, sequenced in a study of T cells in Graves' hyperthyroidism and ophthalmopathy. The source material, RNA transcripts, was used to amplify TCR beta CDR3 regions. The study used the HTBI primer set for a first-round RT-PCR of the TCR CDR3. TCRdb fed the multiplex PCR reads into MiXCR, producing one record per CDR3 protein. The profile covers over 700,000 distinct CDR3 sequences, with over 35% appearing a single time and roughly 8.3% taken by the ten largest. Sequenced: blood. These receptors all stem from a man younger than 30 with Graves' hyperthyroidism.

This sequence joins TRBV7-2 and TRBJ1-3; no firm D call. CDR3 length: 15 amino acids. CDR1 and CDR2 (germline): SGHTA, FQGNSA. Trimming removed 2 bases at V and 6 bases at J, with 14 bases between. The CDR3 region is CASSLRGSNENTIYF. As DNA, the CDR3 is TGTGCCAGCAGCTTAAGAGGGTCTAATGAAAACACCATATATTTT.

The chain couples TRBV7-6 to TRBJ2-2, with a tentative D call TRBD2 (5 bases). Trimming cost V 4 bases and J 1 base, with 13 bases left between them. The CDR3 has 16 amino acids. CDR1 is SGHVS, CDR2 FNYEAQ, per germline. CDR3 nucleotides: TGTGCCAGCAGCTCTAGGCCCGGGGAGAACACCGGGGAGCTGTTTTTT. It is translated as CASSSRPGENTGELFF.

At least ten counts were recorded for this clonotype. The CDR3 nucleotides read TGCAGCGTTGATGAGTTCTCTGAAGCTTTCTTT. It codes for CSVDEFSEAFF. The chain carries TRBV29-1 and TRBJ1-1, with D unclear. Between the trimmed V and J ends, which lost 3 bases and 6 bases, there was a span of 8 bases. Germline V CDR1 and CDR2: SQVTM, ANQGSEA. CDR3 length: 11 residues.

This clonotype was seen more than once but under ten times. The chain uses TRBV12-3 or TRBV12-4 and TRBJ2-7, with TRBD2 as a possible D gene (6 bases). This CDR3 region has 13 residues. With 7 bases removed from V and 6 bases from J, the gap between germline ends came to 16 bases. The CDR3 DNA reads TGTGCCAGCATTGGGACGGGGGTTCGCGAGCAGTACTTC. Translating it yields CASIGTGVREQYF.

Comment on this clonotype: One junction end does not reproduce the germline sequence, and a read error may be involved. V gene TRBV7-2 combines with J gene TRBJ2-5, with TRBD2 matching over 8 bases. The CDR3 spans 16 residues. CDR1 and CDR2 from the germline V gene are SGHTA and FQGNSA. The CDR3 region has the DNA TGTGCCAGCAGCTTGGTCAGCGGGAGTTTGAAAGAGGCCCAGTACTTC. Residues: CASSLVSGSLKEAQYF.

This clonotype was counted between two and nine times. The rearrangement uses TRBV5-5 and TRBJ2-7; D perhaps matches TRBD2 (5 bases). Trimming took off 2 bases at V and 3 bases at J, with 15 bases between the two ends. This CDR3 contains 15 residues. Per germline, CDR1 SGHKS and CDR2 YYEKEE (reference sequence). In nucleotides, the CDR3 is TGTGCCAGCAGCTTTAGCGCCGACTCCTTCTACGAGCAGTACTTC. This gives the protein CASSFSADSFYEQYF.

This clonotype occurred a few times. The junction differs from germline at one of its ends, possibly a read error. This sequence joins TRBV7-2 and TRBJ1-1; D unclear. The germline gives CDR1 SGHTA, CDR2 FQGNSA. This CDR3 is built from 15 residues. CDR3 sequence reads: CASKLSPDPNTEAFF. The CDR3 nucleotides are TGCGCCAGCAAGTTAAGTCCGGACCCGAACACTGAAGCTTTCTTT.

The V call is TRBV4-1, the J call TRBJ1-2; TRBD1 is a possible D gene (5 bases). Trimming stripped 1 base from V and 8 bases from J, with 14 bases between. The CDR3 consists of 14 residues. Germline values: CDR1 MGHRA, CDR2 YSYEKL. CDR3 sequence (DNA): TGCGCCAGCAGCCAAGGACTTTCGGAGGGGGGCTACACCTTC. Protein sequence: CASSQGLSEGGYTF.

There are many counts of this clonotype. V is TRBV7-8 and J is TRBJ2-5; D unresolved. CDR3 length: 14 amino acids. V lost 1 base and J lost 7, with 13 bases in between. Germline V gene lookup returns CDR1 SGHVS and CDR2 FQNEAQ. The CDR3 loop is CASSLVGPRVTQYF. Written as DNA, the CDR3 is TGTGCCAGCAGCTTAGTTGGTCCACGGGTGACCCAGTACTTC.

This clonotype was seen only a few times. One junction end does not reproduce the germline sequence, and a read error may be involved. V and J are TRBV10-3 and TRBJ2-7, with 9 bases matching TRBD1. Germline CDR1 is ENHRY and CDR2 is SYGVKD. The CDR3 sequence is 14 residues long. CDR3 sequence (DNA): TGTGCCAGCAGTTACACAGGGGGCCAATACGAGCAGTACTTC. It specifies CASSYTGGQYEQYF.

This clonotype was detected once. The chain has TRBV14 and TRBJ2-5, with D tentatively TRBD1 (5 bases). V was shortened by 3 bases and J by 2 bases, with 13 bases between the two germline ends. The CDR3 loop spans 15 amino acids. Germline V gene data show CDR1 as SGHDN and CDR2 as FVKESK. This chain's CDR3 is CASSQDPRDQETQYF. The CDR3 region has the DNA TGTGCCAGCAGCCAGGACCCCAGGGATCAAGAGACCCAGTACTTC. The complete variable domain, with remaining parts taken from reference TRBV14 and TRBJ2-5, reads EAGVTQFPSHSVIEKGQTVTLRCDPISGHDNLYWYRRVMGKEIKFLLHFVKESKQDESGMPNNRFLAERTGGTYSTLKVQPAELEDSGVYFCASSQDPRDQETQYFGPGTRLLVL.

V and J are TRBV27 and TRBJ1-6, with D maybe TRBD1 (5 bases). Trimming took 10 bases from V and 12 from J, leaving 16 bases between them. This CDR3 contains 12 residues. In germline, CDR1 is MNHEY, CDR2 SMNVEV (reference sequence). This CDR3 reads CATTDYRGPLHF. CDR3 DNA: TGTGCCACCACAGACTATAGGGGACCCCTCCACTTT.

The chain joins TRBV19 to TRBJ1-2; TRBD1 might be the D (5 bases). Germline-derived CDR1 and CDR2 are LNHDA and SQIVND (reference sequence). The V end was cut by 9 bases, the J end by 6 bases, with 20 bases between. The CDR3 is 14 amino acids. This chain's CDR3 is CASQGAGRVDGYTF. The CDR3 nucleotides are TGTGCCAGCCAGGGAGCAGGGCGGGTGGATGGCTACACCTTC. Full variable domain (missing parts from reference TRBV19 and TRBJ1-2): DGGITQSPKYLFRKEGQNVTLSCEQNLNHDAMYWYRQDPGQGLRLIYYSQIVNDFQKGDIAEGYSVSREKKESFPLTVTSAQKNPTAFYLCASQGAGRVDGYTFGSGTRLTVV.

The chain recombines TRBV7-2 with TRBJ1-4; no clear D gene. V was shortened by 6 bases and J by 4 bases, with 15 bases between the two germline ends. This CDR3 comprises 15 residues. Germline values: CDR1 SGHTA, CDR2 FQGNSA. CDR3 amino acids: CASSLTGGLNEKLFF. CDR3 DNA sequence: TGTGCCAGCAGTTTGACCGGCGGCCTTAATGAAAAACTGTTTTTT.

A note on this clonotype: The junction departs from the called germline gene at one end, perhaps through a read error. This chain joins TRBV4-1 and TRBJ2-5; 8 bases agree with TRBD2. Germline loops: CDR1 MGHRA, CDR2 YSYEKL. This CDR3 is built from 16 residues. The CDR3 protein is CASSPTGAGGVETQYF. CDR3 DNA: TGTGCCAGCAGCCCTACTGGCGCGGGGGGCGTAGAGACCCAGTACTTC.

This rearrangement joins TRBV9 to TRBJ1-1; 10 positions match TRBD1. V trimming: 1 base; J trimming: 10 bases; junction bases outside the gene matches: 10. CDR1 SGDLS and CDR2 YYNGEE come from the germline V gene. The CDR3 sequence is 15 residues long. The CDR3, as DNA: TGTGCCAGCAGCGTAAATGGAGGGGACAGGGGTGGAGCTTTCTTT. The encoded protein is CASSVNGGDRGGAFF.

This clonotype was counted between two and nine times. The chain couples TRBV2 to TRBJ1-5, with TRBD1 matching 9 bases. Germline assignment: CDR1 SNHLY and CDR2 FYNNEI. This CDR3 contains 14 residues. With V trimmed by 8 bases and J by 1 base, 3 bases remained unmatched. The CDR3 here is CASRQGVSNQPQHF. CDR3 coding DNA: TGTGCCAGCCGACAGGGGGTGAGCAATCAGCCCCAGCATTTT.